Included here is one TCR beta chain sequence, with context. CDR1 SGHDN and CDR2 FVKESK come from the germline V gene. This CDR3 region has 15 residues. Both the TCRalpha cDNA and the TCRbeta cDNA were taken through two nested PCRs, lasting about 17 and 10 cycles. No DNA is given; TCRdb re-called the 5' RACE reads and lists each CDR3 protein once. This table holds more than 300,000 distinct CDR3 sequences. This sample was included in a study of monozygotic twins with inflammatory bowel disease. The sequenced sample consisted of blood. V and J are TRBV14 and TRBJ2-7. The TCR comes from a human donor with ulcerative colitis or Crohn's disease, or a healthy co-twin of an affected twin (not recorded which). CDR3 in amino acids: CASSQYADVSYEQYF.